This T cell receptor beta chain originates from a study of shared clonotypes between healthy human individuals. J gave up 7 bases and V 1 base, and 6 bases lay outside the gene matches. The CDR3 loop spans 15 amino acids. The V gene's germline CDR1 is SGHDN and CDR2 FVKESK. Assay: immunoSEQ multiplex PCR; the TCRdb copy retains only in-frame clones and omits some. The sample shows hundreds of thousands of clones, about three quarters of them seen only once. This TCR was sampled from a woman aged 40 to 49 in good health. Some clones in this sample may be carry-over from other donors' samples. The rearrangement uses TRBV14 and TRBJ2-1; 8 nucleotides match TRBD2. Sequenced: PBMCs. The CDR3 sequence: CASSQAGGPWNEQFF. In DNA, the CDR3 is TGTGCCAGCAGCCAAGCGGGAGGGCCGTGGAATGAGCAGTTCTTC.